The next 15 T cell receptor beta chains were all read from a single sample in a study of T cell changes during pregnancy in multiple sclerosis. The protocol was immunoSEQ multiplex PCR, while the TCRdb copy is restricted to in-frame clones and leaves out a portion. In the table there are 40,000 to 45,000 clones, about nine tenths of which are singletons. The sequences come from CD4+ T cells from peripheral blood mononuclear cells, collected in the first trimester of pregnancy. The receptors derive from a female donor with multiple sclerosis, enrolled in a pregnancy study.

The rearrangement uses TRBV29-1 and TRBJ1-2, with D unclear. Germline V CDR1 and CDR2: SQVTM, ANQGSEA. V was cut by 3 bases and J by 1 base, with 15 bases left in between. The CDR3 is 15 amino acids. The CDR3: CSVDPLLTINYGYTF. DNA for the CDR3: TGCAGCGTTGACCCTCTATTAACTATTAACTATGGCTACACCTTC.

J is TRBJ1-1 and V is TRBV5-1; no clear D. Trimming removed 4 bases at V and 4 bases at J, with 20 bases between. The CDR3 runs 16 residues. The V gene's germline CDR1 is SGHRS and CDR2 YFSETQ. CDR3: CASSEGGFQISTEAFF. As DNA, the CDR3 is TGCGCCAGCAGCGAGGGAGGGTTTCAGATTTCCACTGAAGCTTTCTTT.

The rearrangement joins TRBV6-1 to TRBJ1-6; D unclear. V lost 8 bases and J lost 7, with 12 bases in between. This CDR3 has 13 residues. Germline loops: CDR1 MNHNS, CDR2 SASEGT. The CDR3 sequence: CASRLSLNSPLHF. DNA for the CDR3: TGTGCCAGCCGACTGAGCCTGAATTCACCCCTCCACTTT.

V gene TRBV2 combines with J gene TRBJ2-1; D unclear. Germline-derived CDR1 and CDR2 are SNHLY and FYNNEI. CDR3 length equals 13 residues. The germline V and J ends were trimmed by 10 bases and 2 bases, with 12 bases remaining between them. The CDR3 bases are TGTGCCACCTCGAGGAAAGCCTACAATGAGCAGTTCTTC. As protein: CATSRKAYNEQFF.

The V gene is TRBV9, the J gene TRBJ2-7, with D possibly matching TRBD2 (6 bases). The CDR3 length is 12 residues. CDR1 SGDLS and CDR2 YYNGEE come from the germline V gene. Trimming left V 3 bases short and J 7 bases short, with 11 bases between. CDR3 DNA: TGTGCCAGCAGCGCCGTAGGAGGGGAGCAGTACTTC. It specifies CASSAVGGEQYF.

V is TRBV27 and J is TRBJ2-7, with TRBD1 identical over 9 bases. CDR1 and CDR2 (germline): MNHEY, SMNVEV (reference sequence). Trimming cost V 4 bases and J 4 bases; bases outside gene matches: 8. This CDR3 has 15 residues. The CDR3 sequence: CASSSITGTGYEQYF. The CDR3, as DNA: TGTGCCAGCAGTTCGATCACCGGGACAGGGTACGAGCAGTACTTC.

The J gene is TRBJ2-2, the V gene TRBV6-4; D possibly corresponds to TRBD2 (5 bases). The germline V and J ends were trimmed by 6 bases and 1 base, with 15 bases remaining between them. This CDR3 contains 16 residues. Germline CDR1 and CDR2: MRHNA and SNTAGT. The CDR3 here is CASSASPSLNTGELFF. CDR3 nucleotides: TGTGCCAGCAGCGCCTCACCTAGCTTGAACACCGGGGAGCTGTTTTTT.

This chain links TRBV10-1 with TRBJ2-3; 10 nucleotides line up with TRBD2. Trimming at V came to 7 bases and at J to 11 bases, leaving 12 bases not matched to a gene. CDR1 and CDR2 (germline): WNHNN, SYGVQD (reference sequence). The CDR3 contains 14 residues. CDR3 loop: CASNLAGAPRGQYF. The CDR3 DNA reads TGCGCCAGCAATCTAGCGGGAGCACCTCGGGGGCAGTATTTT.

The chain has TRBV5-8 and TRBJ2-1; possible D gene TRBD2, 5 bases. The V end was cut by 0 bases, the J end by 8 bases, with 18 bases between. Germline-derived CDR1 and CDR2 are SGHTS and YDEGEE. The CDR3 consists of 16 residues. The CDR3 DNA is TGTGCCAGCAGCTTGGAACAACTAGGGTTTCCCCATGAGCAGTTCTTC. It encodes CASSLEQLGFPHEQFF.

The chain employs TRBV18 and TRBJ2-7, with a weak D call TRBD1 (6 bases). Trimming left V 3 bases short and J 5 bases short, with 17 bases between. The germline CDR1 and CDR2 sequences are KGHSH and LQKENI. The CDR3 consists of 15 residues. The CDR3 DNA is TGTGCCAGCTCACCCCTAGGGACACAAGTGGACGAGCAGTACTTC. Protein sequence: CASSPLGTQVDEQYF.

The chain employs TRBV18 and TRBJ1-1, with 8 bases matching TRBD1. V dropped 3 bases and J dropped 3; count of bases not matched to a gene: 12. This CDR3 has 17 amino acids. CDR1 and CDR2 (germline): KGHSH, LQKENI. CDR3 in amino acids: CASSPSLLQGEDTEAFF. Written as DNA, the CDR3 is TGTGCCAGCTCACCTTCTCTACTACAGGGGGAAGACACTGAAGCTTTCTTT.

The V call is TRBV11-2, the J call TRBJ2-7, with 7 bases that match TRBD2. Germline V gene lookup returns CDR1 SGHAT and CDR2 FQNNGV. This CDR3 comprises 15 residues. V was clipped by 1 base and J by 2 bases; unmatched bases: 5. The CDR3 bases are TGTGCCAGCAGCTTAGGGGACGGACTAGCCTACGAGCAGTACTTC. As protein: CASSLGDGLAYEQYF.

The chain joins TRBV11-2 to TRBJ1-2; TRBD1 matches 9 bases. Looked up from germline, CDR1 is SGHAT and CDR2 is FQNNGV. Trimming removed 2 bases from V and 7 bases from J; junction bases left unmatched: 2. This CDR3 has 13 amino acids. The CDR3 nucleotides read TGTGCCAGCAGCTTACGACAGGGGGGTGGCTACACCTTC. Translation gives CASSLRQGGGYTF.

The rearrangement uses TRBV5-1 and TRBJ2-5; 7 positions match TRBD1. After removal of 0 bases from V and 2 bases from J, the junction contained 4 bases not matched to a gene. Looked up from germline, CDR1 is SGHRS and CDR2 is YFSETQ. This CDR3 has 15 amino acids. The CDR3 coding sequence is TGCGCCAGCAGCTTGGGGGCGACAGGGCAAGAGACCCAGTACTTC. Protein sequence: CASSLGATGQETQYF.

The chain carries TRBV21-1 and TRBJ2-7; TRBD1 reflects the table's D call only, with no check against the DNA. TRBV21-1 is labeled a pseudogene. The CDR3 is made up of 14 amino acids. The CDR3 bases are TGTGCCAGCAGCAGGACAGTTTCTTACTACGAGCAGTACTTC. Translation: CASSRTVSYYEQYF.